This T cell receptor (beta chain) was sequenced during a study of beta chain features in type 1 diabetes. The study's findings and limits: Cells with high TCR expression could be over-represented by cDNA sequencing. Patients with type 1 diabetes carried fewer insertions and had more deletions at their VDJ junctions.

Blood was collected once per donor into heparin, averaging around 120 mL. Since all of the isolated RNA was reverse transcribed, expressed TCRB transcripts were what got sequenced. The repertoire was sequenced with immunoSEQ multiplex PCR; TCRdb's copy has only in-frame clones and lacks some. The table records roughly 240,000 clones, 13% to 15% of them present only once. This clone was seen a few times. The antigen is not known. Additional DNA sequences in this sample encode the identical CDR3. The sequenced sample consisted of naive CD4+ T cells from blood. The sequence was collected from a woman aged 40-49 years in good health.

CDR3 nucleotide sequence: TGCGCCAGCAGCTTCCGTAACACCGGGGAGCTGTTTTTT. Residues: CASSFRNTGELFF. The V gene is TRBV5-1, the J gene TRBJ2-2; D gene ambiguous. The CDR3 loop spans 13 amino acids. V gave up 2 bases and J gave up 2 bases, with 4 bases separating them. The V gene's germline CDR1 is SGHRS and CDR2 YFSETQ. The variable domain in full, with the rest retrieved from reference TRBV5-1 and TRBJ2-2, is KAGVTQTPRYLIKTRGQQVTLSCSPISGHRSVSWYQQTPGQGLQFLFEYFSETQRNKGNFPGRFSGRQFSNSRSEMNVSTLELGDSALYLCASSFRNTGELFFGEGSRLTVL.